A single sample is the source of the 5 T cell receptor beta chains below, sequenced in a study of T cells in Graves' hyperthyroidism and ophthalmopathy (dated 2019 in TCRdb). Libraries were prepared through multiplex PCR. The sample was run on an Illumina HiSeq 2000. The TCR beta CDR3 regions were amplified from the RNA transcripts. The TCR CDR3 was subjected to a first round of RT-PCR using the HTBI primer set and the Qiagen OneStep RT-PCR kit. TCRdb handled the public reads itself, with Q25 trimming in fastp and clone calling in MiXCR, and kept productive beta chains. When rows share a CDR3 protein, they turn into one entry using the most common DNA and genes. This sample gives around 560,000 distinct CDR3 sequences in total; roughly a sixth of them show up just once. The ten largest make up 15% to 20% of the sample. Material for sequencing was blood. Source of these receptors: a woman under 30 with Graves' hyperthyroidism.

The rearrangement joins TRBV7-2 to TRBJ1-2, with 7 bases matching TRBD1. The CDR3 has 16 residues. Germline V gene lookup returns CDR1 SGHTA and CDR2 FQGNSA. Losses at the gene ends were 2 bases for V and 4 bases for J; bases not matched to a gene: 10. This CDR3 is CASSLMFLDRVYGYTF. The CDR3 nucleotides are TGTGCCAGCAGCTTAATGTTCCTTGACAGGGTCTATGGCTACACCTTC.

There are many counts of this clonotype. This rearrangement joins TRBV28 to TRBJ2-3; TRBD1 agrees at 9 bases. V gave up 5 bases and J gave up 2 bases; unmatched junction bases: 17. There are 19 residues in the CDR3. Germline CDR1 reads MDHEN; CDR2 reads SYDVKM. As DNA, the CDR3 is TGTGCCAGCAGTCCCTCAATCGGGACAGGGCCTGCCTTCACAGATACGCAGTATTTT. Translated, it gives CASSPSIGTGPAFTDTQYF.

In this sample, this clonotype turned up a few times. The chain employs TRBV11-3 and TRBJ2-3, with D possibly being TRBD1 or TRBD2 (5 bases each). CDR1 and CDR2 from the germline V gene are SGHNT and YENEEA. This CDR3 spans 14 amino acids. The germline V and J ends were trimmed by 5 bases and 5 bases, with 14 bases remaining between them. CDR3 bases: TGTGCCAGCAGCCCCTCCCCGAGGGGAGATACGCAGTATTTT. It translates to CASSPSPRGDTQYF.

The rearrangement links TRBV5-1 to TRBJ2-1; the D is unclear. This CDR3 region has 15 residues. Deletions cut 0 bases from V and 2 bases from J, with 9 bases between. The germline gives CDR1 SGHRS, CDR2 YFSETQ. In nucleotides, the CDR3 is TGCGCCAGCAGCTTGGCCGACGCTACCTACAATGAGCAGTTCTTC. Protein sequence: CASSLADATYNEQFF.

The sample holds many counts of this clonotype. The genes are TRBV12-3 or TRBV12-4 and TRBJ2-7; 11 positions match TRBD2. Germline trimming cut 7 bases from V and 0 bases from J; bases unmatched to any gene: 5. This CDR3 contains 15 residues. The CDR3 DNA is TGTGCCAGCACCCAAGGACTAGCGGGCTCCTACGAGCAGTACTTC. It encodes CASTQGLAGSYEQYF.